The 2 T cell receptor beta chains given below trace back to one sample, sequenced in a study of CD8 T cells in ankylosing spondylitis. TCRdb re-called the 5' RACE reads through MiXCR, storing one row per CDR3 protein. Among 200,000 or so distinct CDR3 sequences, approximately 13% were seen once, and the ten largest hold approximately 10%. The sample taken for sequencing was blood, either unsorted or a sorted T cell fraction (not recorded which). These TCRs come from a female donor with ankylosing spondylitis or in good health (not recorded which).

This clonotype was counted at least ten times. The chain combines TRBV29-1 with TRBJ2-2; 7 bases are a match to TRBD1. This CDR3 comprises 14 residues. Germline V CDR1 and CDR2: SQVTM, ANQGSEA. Germline trimming cut 5 bases from V and 4 bases from J; bases unmatched to any gene: 7. The CDR3 spells CSVFGQVGTGELFF. The CDR3 nucleotides are TGCAGCGTTTTCGGACAGGTCGGCACCGGGGAGCTGTTTTTT.

The V call is TRBV4-3, the J call TRBJ1-6; a possible D gene is TRBD1 (5 bases). This CDR3 has 16 residues. CDR1 LGHNA and CDR2 YSLEER come from the germline V gene. The V end lost 1 base, the J end lost 8 bases, and 15 bases lay between the germline ends. The DNA for the CDR3 is TGCGCCAGCAGCCAAGCACTGACAGCAGCTGATTCACCCCTCCACTTT. As protein: CASSQALTAADSPLHF.